The 9 T cell receptor beta chains below were found in one sample sequenced in a study of T cells in Graves' hyperthyroidism and ophthalmopathy. RNA transcripts yielded amplified TCR beta CDR3 regions. In the first-round RT-PCR of the TCR CDR3, the HTBI primer set was used. TCRdb independently ran MiXCR on the multiplex PCR reads; one entry per CDR3 protein. The sample consists of 200,000 or so distinct CDR3 sequences, 17% of them appearing once. Sequences were obtained from blood. All receptors derive from a woman in her fifties or sixties with Graves' hyperthyroidism.

The chain joins TRBV28 to TRBJ2-7, with D perhaps TRBD1 (6 bases). The V gene's germline CDR1 is MDHEN and CDR2 SYDVKM. Trimming removed 3 bases at V and 6 bases at J, with 18 bases between. The length of the CDR3 is 15 residues. In nucleotides, the CDR3 is TGTGCCAGCAGTTTCCACGACAGGTACAAAACCGAGCAGTACTTC. Its translation: CASSFHDRYKTEQYF.

This clonotype was seen many times. The chain combines TRBV6-1 with TRBJ1-4; D call uncertain. V lost 5 bases, J lost 0 bases, and 13 bases lay in between. The germline gives CDR1 MNHNS, CDR2 SASEGT. There are 16 residues in the CDR3. CDR3 sequence reads: CASSRAPQATNEKLFF. DNA for the CDR3: TGTGCCAGCAGTCGGGCCCCCCAGGCAACTAATGAAAAACTGTTTTTT.

The table lists this clonotype with a few counts. The rearrangement joins TRBV7-9 to TRBJ1-2; D not certain. The CDR3 runs 13 residues. The V gene's germline CDR1 is SEHNR and CDR2 FQNEAQ (reference sequence). The V and J ends lost 10 bases and 0 bases respectively, with 12 bases between them. The CDR3 nucleotides read TGTGCCATCCAGCTGAACACTAACTATGGCTACACCTTC. The encoded protein is CAIQLNTNYGYTF.

V is TRBV5-4 and J is TRBJ2-5, with 10 positions matching TRBD2. The CDR3 is 15 residues long. Per the germline V gene, CDR1 is SGHNT and CDR2 is YYREEE (reference sequence). J was trimmed by 4 bases and V by 4 bases; bases with no gene match: 7. CDR3 nucleotides: TGTGCCAGCAGCCCGGCTAGCGGGAGAGGAGAGACCCAGTACTTC. Its protein product is CASSPASGRGETQYF.

This clonotype came up many times. The gene calls are TRBV7-2 and TRBJ2-5; maybe TRBD2 (5 bases). The V and J ends lost 3 bases and 3 bases respectively, with 11 bases between them. CDR3 length: 14 amino acids. The germline gives CDR1 SGHTA, CDR2 FQGNSA. Written as DNA, the CDR3 is TGTGCCAGCAGCTTCTTTATCGGGAAAGAGACCCAGTACTTC. Translating gives CASSFFIGKETQYF.

The chain is built from TRBV24-1 and TRBJ2-5; 11 nucleotides align to TRBD1. This CDR3 has 16 residues. CDR1 and CDR2 (germline): KGHDR, SFDVKD. Trimming took 4 bases from V and 5 from J; bases not matched to a gene: 8. CDR3 protein: CATSDARTGGMETQYF. Written as DNA, the CDR3 is TGTGCCACCAGTGACGCTAGGACAGGGGGCATGGAGACCCAGTACTTC.

This clonotype was recorded at least ten times. The chain is built from TRBV20-1 and TRBJ1-6; maybe TRBD1 (5 bases). The germline V and J ends were trimmed by 0 bases and 7 bases, with 10 bases remaining between them. This CDR3 spans 14 amino acids. Germline lookup yields CDR1 DFQATT and CDR2 SNEGSKA (reference sequence). CDR3 region: CSARDLGGNSPLHF. The CDR3 region has the DNA TGCAGTGCTAGAGATTTGGGGGGAAATTCACCCCTCCACTTT.

This clonotype has ten or more counts. The chain has TRBV11-2 and TRBJ2-4; D may be TRBD1 or TRBD2 (6 bases each). CDR3 size: 17 residues. Germline CDR1 is SGHAT and CDR2 is FQNNGV. Trimming pared 1 base from V and 0 bases from J, leaving 13 bases between. CDR3 protein: CASSLAVEGVAKNIQYF. DNA for the CDR3: TGTGCCAGCAGCTTAGCGGTGGAGGGGGTAGCCAAAAACATTCAGTACTTC.

This clonotype was seen many times. The chain carries TRBV27 and TRBJ2-2, with unresolved D. Trimming stripped 5 bases from V and 0 bases from J, with 10 bases between. This CDR3 is 15 amino acids long. Germline CDR1 reads MNHEY; CDR2 reads SMNVEV (reference sequence). In DNA, the CDR3 is TGTGCCAGCAGTAACCGGGCCTCGAACACCGGGGAGCTGTTTTTT. Its translation: CASSNRASNTGELFF.